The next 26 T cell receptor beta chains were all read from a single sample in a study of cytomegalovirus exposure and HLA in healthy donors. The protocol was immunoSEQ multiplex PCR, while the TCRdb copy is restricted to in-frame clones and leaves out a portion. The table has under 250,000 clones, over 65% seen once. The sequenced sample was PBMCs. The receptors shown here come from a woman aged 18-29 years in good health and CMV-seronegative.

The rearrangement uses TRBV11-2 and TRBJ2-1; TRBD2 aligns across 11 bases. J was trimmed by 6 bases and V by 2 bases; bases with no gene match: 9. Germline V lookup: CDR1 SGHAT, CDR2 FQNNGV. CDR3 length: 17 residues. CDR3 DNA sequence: TGTGCCAGCAGCTTATCTAGCGGGGGGACAAACACCAATGAGCAGTTCTTC. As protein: CASSLSSGGTNTNEQFF. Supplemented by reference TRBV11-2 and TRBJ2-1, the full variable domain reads EAGVAQSPRYKIIEKRQSVAFWCNPISGHATLYWYQQILGQGPKLLIQFQNNGVVDDSQLPKDRFSAERLKGVDSTLKIQPAKLEDSAVYLCASSLSSGGTNTNEQFFGPGTRLTVL.

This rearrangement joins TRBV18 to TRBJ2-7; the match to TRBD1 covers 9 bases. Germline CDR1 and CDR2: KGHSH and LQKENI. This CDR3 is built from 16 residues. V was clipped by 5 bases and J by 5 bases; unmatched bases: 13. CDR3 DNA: TGTGCCAGCTCAGATGTACAGGGGGCAAACGATCACGAGCAGTACTTC. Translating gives CASSDVQGANDHEQYF.

CDR3 bases: TGTGCCAGCAGTTTATACGGGCCTAACTATGGCTACACCTTC. Translating it yields CASSLYGPNYGYTF. V usage is TRBV28 and J usage is TRBJ1-2; no clear D. Trimming removed 1 base at V and 0 bases at J, with 6 bases between. This CDR3 has 14 residues. Germline-derived CDR1 and CDR2 are MDHEN and SYDVKM.

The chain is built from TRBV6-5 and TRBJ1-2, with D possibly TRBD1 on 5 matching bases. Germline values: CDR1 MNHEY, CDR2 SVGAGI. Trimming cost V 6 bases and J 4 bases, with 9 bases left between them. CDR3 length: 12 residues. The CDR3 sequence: CASRDGGYGYTF. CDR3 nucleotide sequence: TGTGCCAGCAGAGATGGGGGCTATGGCTACACCTTC.

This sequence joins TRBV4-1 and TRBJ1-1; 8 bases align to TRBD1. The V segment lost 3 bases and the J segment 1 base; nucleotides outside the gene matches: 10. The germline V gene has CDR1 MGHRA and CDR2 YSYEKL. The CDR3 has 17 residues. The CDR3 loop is CASSQTPGQASNTEAFF. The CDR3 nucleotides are TGCGCCAGCAGCCAGACTCCGGGACAGGCATCGAACACTGAAGCTTTCTTT.

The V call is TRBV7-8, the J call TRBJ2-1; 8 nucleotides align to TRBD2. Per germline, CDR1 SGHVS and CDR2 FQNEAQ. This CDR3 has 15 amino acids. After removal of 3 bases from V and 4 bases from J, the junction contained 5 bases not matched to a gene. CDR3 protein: CASSLAAGAYNEQFF. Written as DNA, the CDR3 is TGTGCCAGCAGCTTGGCAGCGGGGGCTTACAATGAGCAGTTCTTC.

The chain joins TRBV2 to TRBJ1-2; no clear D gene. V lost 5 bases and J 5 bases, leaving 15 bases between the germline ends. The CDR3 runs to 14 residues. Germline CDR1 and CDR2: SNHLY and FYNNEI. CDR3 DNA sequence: TGTGCCAGCAGTCGACACGAGCTGGAGTATGGCTACACCTTC. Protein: CASSRHELEYGYTF.

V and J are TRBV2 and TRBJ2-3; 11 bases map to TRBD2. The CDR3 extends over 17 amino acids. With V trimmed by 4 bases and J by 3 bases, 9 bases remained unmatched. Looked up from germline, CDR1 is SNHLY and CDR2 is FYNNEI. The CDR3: CASSGPLAGGGTDTQYF. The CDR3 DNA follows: TGTGCCAGCAGTGGACCTCTAGCGGGAGGAGGAACAGATACGCAGTATTTT.

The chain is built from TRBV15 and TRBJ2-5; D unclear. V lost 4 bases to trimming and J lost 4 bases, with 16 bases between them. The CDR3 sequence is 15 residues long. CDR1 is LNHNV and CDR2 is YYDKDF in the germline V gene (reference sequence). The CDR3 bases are TGTGCCACCAGCATCGACGAAGGATGGCGAGAGACCCAGTACTTC. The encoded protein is CATSIDEGWRETQYF.

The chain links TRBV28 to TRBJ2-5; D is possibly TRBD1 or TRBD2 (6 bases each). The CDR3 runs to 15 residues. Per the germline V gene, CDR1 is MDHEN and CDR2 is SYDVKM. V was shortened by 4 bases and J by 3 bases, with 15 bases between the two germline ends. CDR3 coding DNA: TGTGCCAGCAGTTCGCCGAACAGGGAGGAAGAGACCCAGTACTTC. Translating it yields CASSSPNREEETQYF.

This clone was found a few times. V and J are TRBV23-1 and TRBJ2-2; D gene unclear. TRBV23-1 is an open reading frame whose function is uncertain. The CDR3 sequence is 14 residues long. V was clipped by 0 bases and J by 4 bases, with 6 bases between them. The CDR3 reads CASSQSKGTGELFF. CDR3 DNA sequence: TGCGCCAGCAGTCAATCGAAGGGCACCGGGGAGCTGTTTTTT.

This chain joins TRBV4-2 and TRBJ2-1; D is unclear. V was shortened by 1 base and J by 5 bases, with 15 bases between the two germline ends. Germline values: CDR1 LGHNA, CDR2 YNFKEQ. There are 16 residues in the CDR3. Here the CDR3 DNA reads TGTGCCAGCAGCCAAGGGCACGGACGGAACGACAATGAGCAGTTCTTC. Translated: CASSQGHGRNDNEQFF.

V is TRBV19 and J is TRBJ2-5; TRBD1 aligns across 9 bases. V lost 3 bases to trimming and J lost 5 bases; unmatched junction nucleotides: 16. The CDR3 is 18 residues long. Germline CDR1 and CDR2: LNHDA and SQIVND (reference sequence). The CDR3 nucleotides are TGTGCCAGTAGTATCCGAGCGACAGGGGGAGCGACGAGGGAGACCCAGTACTTC. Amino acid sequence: CASSIRATGGATRETQYF.

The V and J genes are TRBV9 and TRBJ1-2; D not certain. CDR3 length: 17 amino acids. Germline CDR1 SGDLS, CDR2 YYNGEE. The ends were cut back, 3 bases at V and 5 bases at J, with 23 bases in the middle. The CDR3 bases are TGTGCCAGCAGCGCCGCCATAAAACCCGGGGTGCGGTATGGCTACACCTTC. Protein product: CASSAAIKPGVRYGYTF.

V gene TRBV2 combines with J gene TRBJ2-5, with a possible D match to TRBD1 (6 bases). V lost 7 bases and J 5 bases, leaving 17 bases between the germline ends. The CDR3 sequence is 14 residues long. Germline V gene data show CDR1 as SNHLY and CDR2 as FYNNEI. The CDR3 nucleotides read TGTGCCAGCACAAGACAGGCCCCCGGGGAGACCCAGTACTTC. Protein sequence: CASTRQAPGETQYF.

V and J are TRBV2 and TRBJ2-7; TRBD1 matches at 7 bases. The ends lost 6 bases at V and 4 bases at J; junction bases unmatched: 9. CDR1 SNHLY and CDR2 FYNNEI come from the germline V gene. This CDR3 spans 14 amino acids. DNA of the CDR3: TGTGCCAGCAGATCCCCGGGACAGACATACGAGCAGTACTTC. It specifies CASRSPGQTYEQYF.

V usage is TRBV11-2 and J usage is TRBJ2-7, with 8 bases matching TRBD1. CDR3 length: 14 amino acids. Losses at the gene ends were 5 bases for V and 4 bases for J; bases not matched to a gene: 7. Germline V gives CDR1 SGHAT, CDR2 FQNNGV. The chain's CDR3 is CASSLDRGQYEQYF. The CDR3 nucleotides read TGTGCCAGCAGCCTCGACAGGGGACAATACGAGCAGTACTTC.

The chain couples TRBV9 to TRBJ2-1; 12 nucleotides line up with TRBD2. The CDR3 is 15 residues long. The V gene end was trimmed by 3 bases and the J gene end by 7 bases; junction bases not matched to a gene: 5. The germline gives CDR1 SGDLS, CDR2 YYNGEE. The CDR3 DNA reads TGTGCCAGCAGCGCGCTAGCGGGGGGGCTTAATGAGCAGTTCTTC. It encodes CASSALAGGLNEQFF.

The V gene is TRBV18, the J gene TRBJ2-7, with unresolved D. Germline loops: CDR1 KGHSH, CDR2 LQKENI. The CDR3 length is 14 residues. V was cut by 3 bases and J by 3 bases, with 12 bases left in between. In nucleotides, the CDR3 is TGTGCCAGCTCACCGGCTTACGCAGGCTACGAGCAGTACTTC. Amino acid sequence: CASSPAYAGYEQYF.

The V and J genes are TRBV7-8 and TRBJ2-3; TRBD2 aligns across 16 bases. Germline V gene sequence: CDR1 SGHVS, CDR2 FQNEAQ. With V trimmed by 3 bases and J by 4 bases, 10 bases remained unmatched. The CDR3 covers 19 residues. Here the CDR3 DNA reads TGTGCCAGCAGCTTCGGGACTAGCGGGGGGGCCGTACTCGCAGATACGCAGTATTTT. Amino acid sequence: CASSFGTSGGAVLADTQYF. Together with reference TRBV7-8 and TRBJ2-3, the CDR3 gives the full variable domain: GAGVSQSPRYKVAKRGQDVALRCDPISGHVSLFWYQQALGQGPEFLTYFQNEAQLDKSGLPSDRFFAERPEGSVSTLKIQRTQQEDSAVYLCASSFGTSGGAVLADTQYFGPGTRLTVL.

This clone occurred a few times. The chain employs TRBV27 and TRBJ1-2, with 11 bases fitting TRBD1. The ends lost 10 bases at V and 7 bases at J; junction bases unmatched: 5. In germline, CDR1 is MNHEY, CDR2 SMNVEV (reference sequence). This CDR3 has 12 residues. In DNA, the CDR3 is TGTGCCAACGGACAGGGGGCTACTGGCTACACCTTC. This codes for CANGQGATGYTF.

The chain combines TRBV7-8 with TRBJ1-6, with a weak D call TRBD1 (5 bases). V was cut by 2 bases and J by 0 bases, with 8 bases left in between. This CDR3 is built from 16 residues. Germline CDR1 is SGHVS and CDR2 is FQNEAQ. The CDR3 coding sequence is TGTGCCAGCAGCTTATGGGGGAGCTCCTATAATTCACCCCTCCACTTT. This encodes CASSLWGSSYNSPLHF.

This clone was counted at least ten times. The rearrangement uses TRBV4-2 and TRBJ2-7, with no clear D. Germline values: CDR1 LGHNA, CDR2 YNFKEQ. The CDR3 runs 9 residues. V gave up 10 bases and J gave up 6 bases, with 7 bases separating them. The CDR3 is CAKRAEQYF. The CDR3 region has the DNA TGTGCCAAAAGGGCCGAGCAGTACTTC.

CDR3 sequence (DNA): TGTGCCAGCAGTGAAGCGGTAGGGAGAACCTATGGCTACACCTTC. Residues: CASSEAVGRTYGYTF. The chain is built from TRBV6-1 and TRBJ1-2; D not resolved. Germline lookup yields CDR1 MNHNS and CDR2 SASEGT. Trimming left V 0 bases short and J 4 bases short, with 12 bases between. The CDR3 contains 15 residues.

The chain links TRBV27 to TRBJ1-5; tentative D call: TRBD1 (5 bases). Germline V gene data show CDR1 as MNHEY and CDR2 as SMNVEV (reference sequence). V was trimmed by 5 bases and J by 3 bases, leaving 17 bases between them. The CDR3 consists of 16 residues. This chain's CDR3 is CASSSRQGEVNQPQHF. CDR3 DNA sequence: TGTGCCAGCAGTAGTAGACAAGGGGAAGTCAATCAGCCCCAGCATTTT.

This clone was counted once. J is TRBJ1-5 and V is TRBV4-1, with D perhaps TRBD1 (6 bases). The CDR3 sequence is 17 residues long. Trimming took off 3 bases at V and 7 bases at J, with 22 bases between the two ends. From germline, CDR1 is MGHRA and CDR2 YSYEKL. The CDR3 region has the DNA TGCGCCAGCAGCCAGAGGGAGAGAAAGGGGGTTCAACAGCCCCAGCATTTT. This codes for CASSQRERKGVQQPQHF.